Below, 20 T cell receptor beta chains from the same sample are listed, as sequenced in a study of CD8 T cells in ankylosing spondylitis. TCRdb redid the calling of the 5' RACE reads with MiXCR, one entry per CDR3 protein. Of around 160,000 distinct CDR3 sequences in the sample, 11% are singletons; the top ten hold almost 30%. The sample taken for sequencing was blood, either unsorted or a sorted T cell fraction (not recorded which). These receptors were obtained from a male donor with ankylosing spondylitis or in good health (not recorded which).

This clonotype was counted at least ten times. This chain uses TRBV7-8 with TRBJ2-7; D gene unclear. Germline V gene sequence: CDR1 SGHVS, CDR2 FQNEAQ. Trimming took 1 base from V and 6 from J, leaving 16 bases between them. The CDR3 is made up of 15 amino acids. As DNA, the CDR3 is TGTGCCAGCAGCTTAGGAGAGGCGGAAATGGGCGAGCAGTACTTC. Translation: CASSLGEAEMGEQYF.

This clonotype has at least ten counts. The rearrangement uses TRBV15 and TRBJ2-3, with D unresolved. Germline V lookup: CDR1 LNHNV, CDR2 YYDKDF (reference sequence). V lost 0 bases and J 4 bases, leaving 11 bases between the germline ends. CDR3 length: 15 residues. The CDR3 reads CATSRDRLSSDTQYF. The CDR3 nucleotides read TGTGCCACCAGCAGAGATCGGCTCAGTTCAGATACGCAGTATTTT.

This clonotype was recorded many times. V usage is TRBV20-1 and J usage is TRBJ2-3, with a tentative D call TRBD1 (6 bases). The V gene lost 6 bases and the J gene lost 7 bases, with 14 bases spanning the gap. Germline CDR1 reads DFQATT; CDR2 reads SNEGSKA (reference sequence). The CDR3 loop spans 12 amino acids. CDR3 in amino acids: CSAITGLHTQYF. CDR3 DNA sequence: TGCAGTGCCATTACAGGGCTGCATACGCAGTATTTT.

This chain uses TRBV3-1 with TRBJ2-6; D call uncertain. Trimming cost V 4 bases and J 0 bases, with 13 bases left between them. This CDR3 is built from 17 residues. Germline CDR1 LGHDT, CDR2 YNNKEL (reference sequence). The CDR3 DNA sequence: TGTGCCAGCAGCCCGTCAGTGCAGAGCTCTGGGGCCAACGTCCTGACTTTC. This sequence encodes CASSPSVQSSGANVLTF.

This clonotype was recorded at least ten times. This chain uses TRBV13 with TRBJ2-7; 9 bases are a match to TRBD1. The germline CDR1 and CDR2 sequences are PRHDT and FYEKMQ (reference sequence). The CDR3 consists of 15 residues. Germline trimming cut 5 bases from V and 0 bases from J; bases unmatched to any gene: 5. CDR3 sequence reads: CASSGPGQGSYEQYF. The DNA for the CDR3 is TGTGCCAGCAGCGGCCCGGGACAGGGCTCCTACGAGCAGTACTTC.

Notes on this clonotype: A much bigger clone sits one base away, suggesting this may be a read error. V usage is TRBV3-1 and J usage is TRBJ2-7; tentatively, D is TRBD2 (6 bases). This CDR3 is built from 15 residues. Trimming cost V 3 bases and J 6 bases, with 18 bases left between them. Germline CDR1 and CDR2: LGHDT and YNNKEL (reference sequence). CDR3 residues: CASSQAQGGTCEQYF. CDR3 nucleotides: TGTGCCAGCAGCCAGGCCCAGGGAGGAACCTGCGAGCAGTACTTC.

There are a few counts of this clonotype. The V and J genes are TRBV6-5 and TRBJ2-1; 9 positions match TRBD2. CDR3 length: 14 amino acids. CDR1 MNHEY and CDR2 SVGAGI come from the germline V gene. V dropped 2 bases and J dropped 7; count of bases not matched to a gene: 3. The CDR3 reads CASSYRAGGNEQFF. The CDR3 bases are TGTGCCAGCAGTTACCGGGCGGGGGGGAATGAGCAGTTCTTC.

This clonotype has a count of ten or more. The CDR3 region has the DNA TGCGCCAGCAGCTTGGGACGTACGAGCAATGAGCAGTTCTTC. Translated, it gives CASSLGRTSNEQFF. The chain is built from TRBV5-1 and TRBJ2-1; no clear D. The CDR3 sequence is 14 residues long. Germline CDR1 is SGHRS and CDR2 is YFSETQ. V gave up 0 bases and J gave up 6 bases, with 10 bases separating them. Filled out from reference TRBV5-1 and TRBJ2-1, the complete variable domain reads KAGVTQTPRYLIKTRGQQVTLSCSPISGHRSVSWYQQTPGQGLQFLFEYFSETQRNKGNFPGRFSGRQFSNSRSEMNVSTLELGDSALYLCASSLGRTSNEQFFGPGTRLTVL.

This clonotype was recorded at least ten times. This sequence joins TRBV4-3 and TRBJ2-7; D possibly matches TRBD1 or TRBD2 (5 bases each). CDR1 is LGHNA and CDR2 is YSLEER in the germline V gene. The ends were cut back, 0 bases at V and 2 bases at J, with 14 bases in the middle. The CDR3 is made up of 16 amino acids. The CDR3 nucleotides read TGCGCCAGCAGCCAAGATTGGGTCGGGGCCGCCTACGAGCAGTACTTC. Its protein product is CASSQDWVGAAYEQYF.

This clonotype was observed a few times. The chain combines TRBV20-1 with TRBJ1-2, with unresolved D. Trimming took off 4 bases at V and 4 bases at J, with 13 bases between the two ends. CDR1 DFQATT and CDR2 SNEGSKA come from the germline V gene (reference sequence). This CDR3 is built from 13 residues. The CDR3 bases are TGCAGTGCTAAACCCGACATCGGCTATGGCTACACCTTC. Amino acid sequence: CSAKPDIGYGYTF.

The chain is built from TRBV12-3 or TRBV12-4 and TRBJ2-5, with TRBD2 matching over 11 bases. With 3 bases clipped from V and 5 bases from J, the junction kept 5 bases outside the gene matches. This CDR3 region has 15 residues. CDR3 DNA: TGTGCCAGCAGTTTGTCACTAGCGGGAGAGGAGACCCAGTACTTC. Its protein product is CASSLSLAGEETQYF.

This clonotype was recorded many times. This rearrangement joins TRBV27 to TRBJ2-7, with D unclear. The CDR3 length is 14 residues. Trimming stripped 7 bases from V and 3 bases from J, with 16 bases between. Per the germline V gene, CDR1 is MNHEY and CDR2 is SMNVEV (reference sequence). DNA for the CDR3: TGTGCCAGCAAGGCCCAGTCAGACTTCTACGAGCAGTACTTC. This gives the protein CASKAQSDFYEQYF.

This clonotype was counted many times. The gene calls are TRBV10-1 and TRBJ2-7, with a tentative D call TRBD2 (5 bases). Trimming removed 3 bases at V and 2 bases at J, with 11 bases between. The germline V gene has CDR1 WNHNN and CDR2 SYGVQD (reference sequence). This CDR3 spans 14 amino acids. The CDR3 here is CASSDGVGPYEQYF. The CDR3 region has the DNA TGCGCCAGCAGTGACGGGGTCGGCCCCTACGAGCAGTACTTC.

This clonotype was observed many times. This chain links TRBV7-9 with TRBJ2-2; D is undetermined. V lost 2 bases, J lost 4 bases, and 14 bases lay in between. The CDR3 length is 16 residues. Germline V CDR1 and CDR2: SEHNR, FQNEAQ (reference sequence). As DNA, the CDR3 is TGTGCCAGCAGCTTACTGGCAGGAGATATCACCGGGGAGCTGTTTTTT. This encodes CASSLLAGDITGELFF.

This clonotype was picked up a small number of times. CDR3 protein: CSVRGLAVADTQYF. For the CDR3, the DNA is TGCAGCGTGAGGGGACTAGCGGTTGCGGATACGCAGTATTTT. The V gene is TRBV29-1, the J gene TRBJ2-3, with 11 nucleotides matching TRBD2. V gave up 6 bases and J gave up 6 bases; unmatched junction bases: 8. This CDR3 region has 14 residues. Germline assignment: CDR1 SQVTM and CDR2 ANQGSEA.

This clonotype was recorded at least ten times. The gene calls are TRBV5-1 and TRBJ1-1, with 8 bases identical to TRBD1. In germline, CDR1 is SGHRS, CDR2 YFSETQ. This CDR3 is built from 16 residues. Losses at the gene ends were 0 bases for V and 6 bases for J; bases not matched to a gene: 10. CDR3 loop: CASSLEGQVLTSEAFF. The DNA for the CDR3 is TGCGCCAGCAGCTTGGAGGGACAGGTTTTGACGTCTGAAGCTTTCTTT. Drawing the rest from reference TRBV5-1 and TRBJ1-1, the complete variable domain is KAGVTQTPRYLIKTRGQQVTLSCSPISGHRSVSWYQQTPGQGLQFLFEYFSETQRNKGNFPGRFSGRQFSNSRSEMNVSTLELGDSALYLCASSLEGQVLTSEAFFGQGTRLTVV.

Ten or more counts support this clonotype. The chain has TRBV15 and TRBJ2-7; 11 nucleotides agree with TRBD1. Germline CDR1 reads LNHNV; CDR2 reads YYDKDF (reference sequence). CDR3 size: 16 residues. V was pared by 1 base and J by 2 bases, with 4 bases of the junction left unmatched. As DNA, the CDR3 is TGTGCCACCAGCAGAGGTGGACAGGGGGCCCCCTACGAGCAGTACTTC. This sequence encodes CATSRGGQGAPYEQYF.

The rearrangement joins TRBV3-1 to TRBJ2-1, with D maybe TRBD1 (5 bases). V lost 1 base, J lost 3 bases, and 13 bases lay in between. Looked up from germline, CDR1 is LGHDT and CDR2 is YNNKEL (reference sequence). This CDR3 has 16 amino acids. The CDR3 DNA reads as TGTGCCAGCAGCCAAGCCTTGGCACAGGTCTACAATGAGCAGTTCTTC. It encodes CASSQALAQVYNEQFF.

This clonotype was counted only a few times. This chain links TRBV4-3 with TRBJ1-2; D possibly corresponds to TRBD1 (6 bases). Trimming took off 0 bases at V and 8 bases at J, with 13 bases between the two ends. CDR1 is LGHNA and CDR2 is YSLEER in the germline V gene. The CDR3 is 14 amino acids. CDR3: CASSQDRGGTGYTF. For the CDR3, the DNA is TGCGCCAGCAGCCAAGATAGGGGGGGGACCGGCTACACCTTC.

This clonotype was picked up many times. The chain is built from TRBV20-1 and TRBJ2-2; D remains unclear. CDR3 length equals 13 residues. In germline, CDR1 is DFQATT, CDR2 SNEGSKA (reference sequence). Trimming stripped 6 bases from V and 4 bases from J, with 12 bases between. The CDR3 nucleotides are TGCAGTGCCAATCTGCGGAGCACCGGGGAGCTGTTTTTT. It codes for CSANLRSTGELFF.